This entry features one TCR beta chain sequence. The antigen remains unidentified. The CDR3 is made up of 15 amino acids. V lost 4 bases, J lost 4 bases, and 6 bases stayed unmatched. In germline, CDR1 is SGHNT, CDR2 YENEEA. The PCR had 60 Vbeta and 13 Jbeta primers. Generated by immunoSEQ multiplex PCR, the TCRdb table keeps only in-frame clones and is missing some. The table includes about 180,000 clones, more than 70% detected once. This sample stems from a study of cytomegalovirus exposure and HLA in healthy donors. Study findings and constraints: Judged likely to be a sequencing artifact was a cluster of highly shared sequence variants.

Sequenced sample: PBMCs. This receptor was obtained from a girl aged 5 to 17 in good health and CMV-seropositive. The chain has TRBV11-3 and TRBJ2-4; TRBD1 aligns across 8 bases. The CDR3 nucleotides read TGTGCCAGCAGCTCCACCGGGACAGGAAAAAACATTCAGTACTTC. This encodes CASSSTGTGKNIQYF.